This TCR beta chain was documented in a study of OX40 agonist ivuxolimab in advanced cancers. For the study in its entirety: The costimulatory receptor OX40 (CD134) was targeted by ivuxolimab, a fully human IgG2 agonistic monoclonal antibody. Intravenous ivuxolimab was administered to patients every 2 weeks at six dose levels: 0.01, 0.1, 0.3, 1.5, 3 and 10 mg/kg. Among the roughly 52 dose-escalation patients, about 19 had hepatocellular carcinoma, 15 or so melanoma, 9 renal cell carcinoma and 9 head and neck cancer. In the dose-escalation cohort, 82.7% of patients were male, and the mean age was roughly 60 years, with a range of roughly 20 to 80. Prior anti-PD-1, anti-PD-L1 or anti-CTLA-4 therapy was permitted, and checkpoint inhibitors had been received by about two fifths of dose-escalation patients. Partial responses occurred in three dose-escalation patients: two with cutaneous melanoma and one with hepatocellular carcinoma. The purpose of peripheral TCRbeta sequencing was to test whether ivuxolimab changed TCR sequence diversity and led to clonal T-cell expansion. The paper describes the monotherapy dose-escalation part (N ≈ 52 patients) of the phase I trial of ivuxolimab.

About this clone: What antigen it recognizes has not been identified. The record has no base qualities; no much larger clone is one base away.

The trial excluded patients who had a history of autoimmune disease or were on systemic immunosuppression. In every dose cohort, peripheral blood was drawn for TCR sequencing at baseline, cycle 4 day 1, and cycle 7 day 1. The samples were drawn from a first-in-human, open-label, multicenter phase I dose-escalation trial of ivuxolimab. Adults with locally advanced or metastatic melanoma, renal cell carcinoma, hepatocellular carcinoma or head and neck squamous cell carcinoma were enrolled in the trial. CD4+ and CD8+ T cells were sorted separately from peripheral blood before TCR sequencing. Genomic DNA was extracted from sorted cells for sequencing of the TCRbeta CDR3 region. TCRbeta CDR3 regions were sequenced using the immunoSEQ Assay. Here the immuneACCESS table is served through TCRdb, limited to in-frame sequences with V and J called. Missing clones are a known gap in these copies; in checked studies unresolved V genes cover under half, and the rest lacks a known reason. The sample profile shows around 67,000 clones; just over 90% of them were found once. The top ten hold 2.2% of the sample.

Per the germline V gene, SGHRS is the CDR1 and YFSETQ is the CDR2. Taken from cysteine to phenylalanine, the CDR3 has 14 residues. The DNA shown is the 42-base CDR3, in frame from base 1. Between the V and J ends, shortened by 2 bases and 5 bases respectively, the junction contains 11 bases. Overall study outcomes, separate from this receptor: At doses of 0.1 to 3.0 mg/kg, clonal expansion of both CD4+ and CD8+ T cells in blood was seen between baseline and week 6. Low levels of normalized T-cell clonal expansion were also seen in some nonresponding patients. In the 0.1-3.0 mg/kg groups, partial responders were among the patients with the lowest normalized peripheral clonal expansion, particularly in CD8+ T cells. Which antigens the clonally expanded peripheral T cells were specific for was not determined. After ivuxolimab, expanded clones were on average more numerous among CD8+ T cells than among CD4+ T cells.

The chain uses TRBV5-1 and TRBJ2-1; the D gene identity is not certain. The specimen comprised CD4+ or CD8+ T cells sorted from blood, sampled in a trial of the OX40 agonist ivuxolimab. This clonotype was sampled from an adult with an advanced solid tumor such as melanoma, head and neck, liver or kidney cancer. The nucleotide sequence reads as follows: TGCGCCAGCAGCTTTGGGCGGCAGAACAATGAGCAGTTCTTC. Its amino acids are CASSFGRQNNEQFF.